This paragraph reports one T cell receptor beta chain. Its antigen is still unknown. This sample was included in a study of T cell repertoires in cytomegalovirus infection. Study summary: Carrying CMV and the relevant HLA type showed in public TCR beta signatures.

Trimming removed 3 bases at V and 6 bases at J, with 8 bases between. CDR3 length: 12 residues. Germline CDR1 SGHNT, CDR2 YYREEE (reference sequence). From the reads, TCRdb called clonotypes with MiXCR, one entry per CDR3 protein. The sample holds over 250,000 distinct CDR3 sequences, less than 25% seen once. Whole-study findings and limits: Dominant in the ex vivo response were TCR beta clonotypes restricted by HLA-C and specific for CMV. There were carriers of CMV plus the relevant HLA, and cumulative public TCR beta family frequency identified them.

This TCR was sampled from a human donor in good health (CMV status not recorded). Some clones in this sample may be carry-over from other donors' samples. The sequencing used cultured PBMCs, collected from culture after CMV antigen stimulation. The chain employs TRBV5-4 and TRBJ2-3; D uncertain. CDR3 coding DNA: TGTGCCAGCAGCTCCCGCTCGGATACGCAGTATTTT. It yields the protein CASSSRSDTQYF.